What follows are 6 T cell receptor beta chains derived from one specimen sequenced in a study of blood T cell repertoires in COVID-19. The table came from immunoSEQ multiplex PCR; TCRdb's copy has only in-frame clones and leaves some out. The sample lists 200,000 to 300,000 clones, approximately 86% occurring once. Sequenced: peripheral blood. Receptors originate from a man aged 35 to 55 who had recovered from COVID-19.

The chain employs TRBV10-2 and TRBJ1-1, with 9 bases identical to TRBD1. V trimming: 4 bases; J trimming: 5 bases; junction bases outside the gene matches: 8. Per the germline V gene, CDR1 is WSHSY and CDR2 is SAAADI. The CDR3 totals 15 residues. CDR3 DNA: TGCGCCAGCAGTGTTTGGACAGGGGTTGGAACTGAAGCTTTCTTT. Encoded protein: CASSVWTGVGTEAFF.

This clone came up once. The chain carries TRBV11-2 and TRBJ2-1, with D unclear. V gave up 5 bases and J gave up 7 bases, with 12 bases separating them. The V gene's germline CDR1 is SGHAT and CDR2 FQNNGV. The CDR3 has 13 residues. CDR3 region: CASSINLRNEQFF. The CDR3 DNA follows: TGTGCCAGCAGCATTAACCTCAGGAATGAGCAGTTCTTC.

This clone was observed once. The CDR3, as DNA: TGTGCCAGCAGGAAACTGACTAATGAAAAACTGTTTTTT. It encodes CASRKLTNEKLFF. The chain links TRBV11-2 to TRBJ1-4; no clear D gene. Germline CDR1 reads SGHAT; CDR2 reads FQNNGV. CDR3 size: 13 residues. Trimming cost V 6 bases and J 2 bases, with 7 bases left between them.

The chain has TRBV6-2 or TRBV6-3 and TRBJ2-1; the D gene is possibly TRBD2 (6 bases). Germline CDR1 reads MNHEY; CDR2 reads SVGEGT. The CDR3 is made up of 13 amino acids. Between the trimmed V and J ends, which lost 6 bases and 9 bases, there was a span of 15 bases. Written as DNA, the CDR3 is TGTGCCAGCAGGCCTACTAGCAAGGGTGAGCAGTTCTTC. Protein sequence: CASRPTSKGEQFF.

In its sample, this clone was seen once. V usage is TRBV5-4 and J usage is TRBJ2-1, with 10 bases identical to TRBD2. Trimming took 6 bases from V and 7 from J; bases not matched to a gene: 13. There are 16 residues in the CDR3. Per the germline V gene, CDR1 is SGHNT and CDR2 is YYREEE (reference sequence). The CDR3 spells CASNPNSGRLRNEQFF. The CDR3 coding sequence is TGTGCCAGCAACCCAAATAGCGGGAGGCTCCGGAATGAGCAGTTCTTC.

The chain uses TRBV14 and TRBJ1-2; TRBD1 might be the D (6 bases). In germline, CDR1 is SGHDN, CDR2 FVKESK. There are 15 residues in the CDR3. V gave up 1 base and J gave up 1 base, with 10 bases separating them. CDR3 loop: CASSQAGRGNYGYTF. The CDR3, as DNA: TGTGCCAGCAGCCAAGCTGGCAGGGGTAACTATGGCTACACCTTC.